This T cell receptor beta chain was retrieved from a study of cytomegalovirus exposure and HLA in healthy donors. Overall study findings and caveats: Specificity of a few CMV-associated chains for CMV antigens was verified in vitro. The authors enumerated roughly 180 TCR beta chains as linked to cytomegalovirus.

Profiling relied on immunoSEQ multiplex PCR, and the TCRdb table lists in-frame clones only, not all of them. The sample gives around 62,000 clones, around 88% of which show up once; roughly 1.8% is in the top ten. In regard to this clone: Its antigen is undetermined.

Sequencing used PBMCs. This TCR was recovered from a young woman in good health and CMV-seronegative.

The CDR3 region is CASTYHGLAGIYNEQFF. The CDR3 nucleotides read TGTGCCAGTACCTATCACGGACTAGCGGGAATCTACAATGAGCAGTTCTTC. The genes are TRBV19 and TRBJ2-1; TRBD2 matches at 12 bases. V lost 7 bases and J lost 3; bases outside the gene matches: 10. Germline V CDR1 and CDR2: LNHDA, SQIVND (reference sequence). This CDR3 has 17 amino acids.